This TCR beta chain appears in the sequencing data of a study of chemoradiotherapy in HPV16-positive cancers. Study-wide background: A couple of HPV16-positive patients' cells yielded candidate HPV-specific clones and common motifs.

Repeated repertoire sampling spanned the course of chemoradiotherapy. Generated by immunoSEQ multiplex PCR, the TCRdb table keeps only in-frame clones and is missing some. The sample records 20,000 to 30,000 clones, around 90% being singletons. Findings and limits, study-wide: For HPV16-positive patients, expanding HPV-responsive T cells associated with longer recurrence-free survival. Candidate HPV-specific clones and E7-related TCR motifs grew in tumor during treatment.

Worth noting for this clone: Its antigen is not known.

Germline CDR1 LNHNV, CDR2 YYDKDF (reference sequence). Trimming took 5 bases from V and 1 from J, leaving 14 bases between them. This CDR3 contains 16 residues. Sequencing was performed on blood, taken from a patient who underwent chemoradiotherapy. The receptor comes from a human donor with HPV-associated anogenital cancer. V is TRBV15 and J is TRBJ2-2, with D possibly matching TRBD1 (5 bases). CDR3 region: CATSPLRGQNTGELFF. The CDR3 bases are TGTGCCACCAGCCCCCTCAGAGGACAGAACACCGGGGAGCTGTTTTTT.